The clone carrying this T cell receptor beta chain was counted ten times or more. CDR1 is LGHDT and CDR2 is YNNKEL in the germline V gene (reference sequence). Trimming left V 2 bases short and J 2 bases short, with 7 bases between. The CDR3 is made up of 15 amino acids. The data are from a study of identical twins. TCRdb independently ran MiXCR on the 5' RACE reads; one entry per CDR3 protein. The sample holds 310,000 or so distinct CDR3 sequences, roughly 9.7% seen once. In addition, the sample was reused for a study of yellow fever vaccine responses in identical twins.

The sequence was obtained from a woman between 18 and 30 years old in good health. What was sequenced was CD8+ T cells sorted from blood. This rearrangement joins TRBV3-1 to TRBJ2-6; D ambiguous. The chain's CDR3 is CASSQRVAGANVLTF. In nucleotides, the CDR3 is TGTGCCAGCAGCCAACGGGTCGCTGGGGCCAACGTCCTGACTTTC.